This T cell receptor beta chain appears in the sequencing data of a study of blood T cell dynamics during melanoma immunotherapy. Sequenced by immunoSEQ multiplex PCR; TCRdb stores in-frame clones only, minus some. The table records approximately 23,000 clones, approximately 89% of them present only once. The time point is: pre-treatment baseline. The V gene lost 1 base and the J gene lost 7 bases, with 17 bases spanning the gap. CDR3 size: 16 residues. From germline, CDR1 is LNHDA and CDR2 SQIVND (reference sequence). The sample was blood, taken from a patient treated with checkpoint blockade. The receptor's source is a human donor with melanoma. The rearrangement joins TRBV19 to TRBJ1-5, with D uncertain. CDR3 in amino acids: CASSIAMVGFSQPQHF. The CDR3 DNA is TGTGCCAGTAGTATAGCAATGGTCGGTTTTTCCCAGCCCCAGCATTTT.